One sample yielded the 12 T cell receptor beta chains listed below, sequenced in a study of PD-1 blockade in classical Hodgkin lymphoma. Assay used: immunoSEQ multiplex PCR; TCRdb lists only in-frame clones, some missing. Of approximately 27,000 clones in the sample, approximately 70% were seen once. Patients all relapsed after autologous stem cell transplantation, and there was variation in brentuximab vedotin exposure. This specimen consisted of peripheral blood mononuclear cells (PBMCs), obtained before the second cycle of nivolumab. These receptors all come from a human donor with classical Hodgkin lymphoma.

This clone was picked up a small number of times. The J gene is TRBJ2-1, the V gene TRBV7-6, with 8 bases identical to TRBD2. Looked up from germline, CDR1 is SGHVS and CDR2 is FNYEAQ. This CDR3 comprises 17 residues. With V trimmed by 5 bases and J by 7 bases, 16 bases remained unmatched. CDR3 coding DNA: TGTGCCAGCAGCCCCCTGCCCCCCCTTACTAGCGGAAATGAGCAGTTCTTC. Its translation: CASSPLPPLTSGNEQFF.

This chain connects TRBV6-6 to TRBJ2-2; D is unresolved. CDR3 length: 16 residues. Trimming took off 5 bases at V and 0 bases at J, with 13 bases between the two ends. Germline CDR1 is MNHNY and CDR2 is SVGAGI (reference sequence). The CDR3 DNA reads TGTGCCAGCAGTCATCTAGGCGGTGCGAACACCGGGGAGCTGTTTTTT. It is translated as CASSHLGGANTGELFF.

The rearrangement joins TRBV6-5 to TRBJ2-1, with D tentatively TRBD1 (5 bases). Germline CDR1 MNHEY, CDR2 SVGAGI. The CDR3 consists of 14 residues. V was cut by 8 bases and J by 9 bases, with 20 bases left in between. The CDR3 region is CASSTVTQGSEQFF. DNA of the CDR3: TGTGCCAGCTCGACAGTGACCCAGGGTAGTGAGCAGTTCTTC.

This clone was counted once. The gene calls are TRBV5-1 and TRBJ2-3; 9 bases agree with TRBD2. Germline values: CDR1 SGHRS, CDR2 YFSETQ. The CDR3 loop spans 16 amino acids. With 2 bases clipped from V and 0 bases from J, the junction kept 4 bases outside the gene matches. CDR3 coding DNA: TGCGCCAGCAGCTTCCCGGGACTAGCTAGCACAGATACGCAGTATTTT. Its protein product is CASSFPGLASTDTQYF.

The V call is TRBV5-4, the J call TRBJ2-2; 8 nucleotides agree with TRBD1. CDR3 size: 16 residues. Per the germline V gene, CDR1 is SGHNT and CDR2 is YYREEE (reference sequence). After removal of 0 bases from V and 0 bases from J, the junction contained 1 base not matched to a gene. CDR3 sequence: CASSLAGGANTGELFF. Here the CDR3 DNA reads TGTGCCAGCAGCTTGGCAGGGGGCGCGAACACCGGGGAGCTGTTTTTT.

The chain carries TRBV6-5 and TRBJ2-4; 9 bases are a match to TRBD1. The CDR3 is made up of 14 amino acids. Germline CDR1 and CDR2: MNHEY and SVGAGI. The junction had 7 bases not matched to a gene; V was cut back by 4 bases and J by 9 bases. CDR3 in amino acids: CASSLGQGSSIQYF. The CDR3 DNA follows: TGTGCCAGCAGTTTGGGACAGGGTAGCAGCATTCAGTACTTC.

This clone was recorded many times. The chain employs TRBV11-2 and TRBJ2-7, with TRBD2 identical over 7 bases. The germline gives CDR1 SGHAT, CDR2 FQNNGV. CDR3 length: 17 amino acids. Trimming cost V 2 bases and J 1 base; bases outside gene matches: 11. The CDR3 DNA is TGTGCCAGCAGCTTAACCGGCGGGAGTCTTAGTTCCTACGAGCAGTACTTC. Amino acids: CASSLTGGSLSSYEQYF.

This clone was seen only once. The V call is TRBV28, the J call TRBJ2-7; possibly TRBD2 for D (5 bases). Germline lookup yields CDR1 MDHEN and CDR2 SYDVKM. This CDR3 has 11 residues. CDR3 nucleotide sequence: TGTGCAACGAGGGCCCCTTACGAGCAGTACTTC. Protein sequence: CATRAPYEQYF.

This chain joins TRBV18 and TRBJ1-1; D is perhaps TRBD1 (6 bases). V was cut by 3 bases and J by 8 bases, with 25 bases left in between. In germline, CDR1 is KGHSH, CDR2 LQKENI. The CDR3 sequence is 17 residues long. The CDR3 sequence: CASSPRYGGPAPLEAFF. Here the CDR3 DNA reads TGTGCCAGCTCACCTAGATATGGGGGGCCCGCTCCTCTGGAAGCTTTCTTT.

This clone was counted a single time. The V and J genes are TRBV7-2 and TRBJ2-7; 9 nucleotides match TRBD1. J lost 5 bases, V lost 2 bases, and 4 bases had no gene match. CDR1 is SGHTA and CDR2 is FQGNSA in the germline V gene. This CDR3 has 14 amino acids. CDR3: CASSLNRGLDEQYV. CDR3 coding DNA: TGTGCCAGCAGCTTAAACAGGGGGCTCGACGAGCAGTACGTC.

The chain couples TRBV5-1 to TRBJ1-6, with 8 bases aligning to TRBD1. This CDR3 has 14 residues. Unmatched junction bases numbered 2, after V lost 4 bases and J lost 5 bases. Looked up from germline, CDR1 is SGHRS and CDR2 is YFSETQ. DNA of the CDR3: TGCGCCAGCAGCCAGGGGGCAGATAATTCACCCCTCCACTTT. It codes for CASSQGADNSPLHF.

The chain couples TRBV9 to TRBJ2-7, with 9 nucleotides matching TRBD2. CDR1 is SGDLS, CDR2 YYNGEE, per germline. CDR3 size: 15 residues. V lost 2 bases and J lost 2; bases outside the gene matches: 5. In DNA form, the CDR3 reads TGTGCCAGCAGCGTCTCCGCTAGCGGGACCTACGAGCAGTACTTC. Its translation is CASSVSASGTYEQYF.